This is a list of T cell receptor beta chains from one sample in a study of cytomegalovirus exposure and HLA in healthy donors. Here immunoSEQ multiplex PCR was the method, and the copy in TCRdb shows in-frame clones only, minus some. This sample has about 95,000 clones, with around four fifths found just once. The sample was PBMCs. These receptors originate from a man aged 25 to 40 in good health and CMV-seropositive. Each CDR3 is given with its conserved first and last residue. D genes are given only for firm matches. Expanded clones are given a class, and other clones once, few, many or no size at all.

>TRBV10-3|-|15|TRBD2|TRBJ2-7
TGTGCCATCAGTGCCACTGGACTAGCGGCCTACGAGCAGTACTTC
CAISATGLAAYEQYF
>TRBV6-6|-|15|TRBD1|TRBJ2-3
TGTGCCAGCAGTTACCGACAGGGTGGTACAGATACGCAGTATTTT
CASSYRQGGTDTQYF
>TRBV9|-|13|-|TRBJ1-1
TGTGCCAGCAGCGTAGAACAGAACACTGAAGCTTTCTTT
CASSVEQNTEAFF
>TRBV7-9|few|14|-|TRBJ2-3
TGTGCCAGCAGCTTTAGAGGACAGACAGATACGCAGTATTTT
CASSFRGQTDTQYF
>TRBV2|-|14|-|TRBJ2-1
TGTGCCAGCAGTCGAACGGGACTTCATAATGAGCAGTTCTTC
CASSRTGLHNEQFF
>TRBV7-9|-|16|-|TRBJ2-2
TGTGCCAGCAGCTTAGCTTCGGGTTTGTCTACCGGGGAGCTGTTTTTT
CASSLASGLSTGELFF
>TRBV13|-|17|TRBD2|TRBJ2-7
TGTGCCAGCAGCTCTAGAGGACTAGCGGGAGAAATCCACGAGCAGTACTTC
CASSSRGLAGEIHEQYF
>TRBV27|-|17|-|TRBJ2-5
TGTGCCAGCAGTTTAAGCGGTTACCGAAAGTACCAAGAGACCCAGTACTTC
CASSLSGYRKYQETQYF
>TRBV10-3|few|14|TRBD1|TRBJ1-1
TGTGCCATCAGAACTACAGGGGGTAACACTGAAGCTTTCTTT
CAIRTTGGNTEAFF
>TRBV9|-|12|-|TRBJ2-3
TGTGCCAGCAGCGTATTAACAGATACGCAGTATTTT
CASSVLTDTQYF
>TRBV13|-|15|TRBD2|TRBJ2-3
TGTGCCAGCAGCCCAGGACTAGCGGGGAGTGATACGCAGTATTTT
CASSPGLAGSDTQYF
>TRBV5-1|-|16|-|TRBJ2-2
TGCGCCAGCAGCCGAGACCCGGGACATGAGGCGGGGGAGCTGTTTTTT
CASSRDPGHEAGELFF
>TRBV9|-|14|-|TRBJ2-7
TGTGCCAGCAGCGTAGTCGGCAGGGGCGGCGAGCAGTACTTC
CASSVVGRGGEQYF
>TRBV5-4|-|16|-|TRBJ1-1
TGTGCCAGCAGCCTTCCCGGTGATAGAATGAACACTGAAGCTTTCTTT
CASSLPGDRMNTEAFF
>TRBV27|-|14|-|TRBJ1-2
TGTGCCAGCAGTTTTGGAAGCCGGGGCTATGGCTACACCTTC
CASSFGSRGYGYTF
>TRBV5-1|-|16|TRBD2|TRBJ2-3
TGCGCCAGCAGCTTCGTACTAGCGGGAGCCACAGATACGCAGTATTTT
CASSFVLAGATDTQYF
>TRBV14|-|13|TRBD1|TRBJ2-7
TGTGCCAGCAGCCAAGATCCCGGACAGGGGAAGCACTTC
CASSQDPGQGKHF
>TRBV28|few|12|-|TRBJ1-5
TGTGCCAGCAGTTTCGGGAATCAGCCCCAGCATTTT
CASSFGNQPQHF
>TRBV5-6|few|16|-|TRBJ2-2
TGTGCCAGCAGTTTTGGGACAACCGCGAACACCGGGGAGCTGTTTTTT
CASSFGTTANTGELFF
>TRBV7-9|few|14|-|TRBJ2-7
TGTGCCAGCAGCTCCCGAGGGCAACCCTACGAGCAGTACTTC
CASSSRGQPYEQYF
>TRBV4-1|-|14|-|TRBJ1-2
TGCGCCAGCAGTACAGGGTCGGCTAACTATGGCTACACCTTC
CASSTGSANYGYTF
>TRBV30|-|16|-|TRBJ2-1
TGTGCCTGGAGTGCGATAATCCTACTAGTAAGGAATGAGCAGTTCTTC
CAWSAIILLVRNEQFF
>TRBV7-2|-|14|-|TRBJ2-7
TGTGCCAGCAGCTTAGGACAGGCCCACTACGAGCAGTACTTC
CASSLGQAHYEQYF
>TRBV5-3|-|17|TRBD2|TRBJ2-5
TGTGCCAGAAGCTTGGTCGGTAGCGGGAGGTCGGGAGAGACCCAGTACTTC
CARSLVGSGRSGETQYF
>TRBV2|-|17|TRBD2|TRBJ2-2
TGTGCCAGCAGGAAATTTACTAGCGGAATAAACACCGGGGAGCTGTTTTTT
CASRKFTSGINTGELFF
>TRBV10-2|-|14|-|TRBJ1-1
TGCGCCACCACACGACAGCAGATGAACACTGAAGCTTTCTTT
CATTRQQMNTEAFF
>TRBV4-3|few|18|TRBD1|TRBJ2-6
TGCGCCAGCAGCCTTCGAGGGACAGGGTCTTCAGGGGCCAACGTCCTGACTTTC
CASSLRGTGSSGANVLTF
>TRBV27|-|13|-|TRBJ2-7
TGTGCCAGCAGGTTGACACAAAACTACGAGCAGTACTTC
CASRLTQNYEQYF
>TRBV9|-|13|TRBD2|TRBJ2-1
TGTGCCGGGCAACTAGCGGTCTACAATGAGCAGTTCTTC
CAGQLAVYNEQFF
>TRBV11-2|-|16|-|TRBJ1-3
TGTGCCAGCAGCCGGACGGACTCTAGCTCTGGAAACACCATATATTTT
CASSRTDSSSGNTIYF
>TRBV2|few|12|-|TRBJ1-5
TGTGCCAGCAGTGAAAGGGAGCAGCCCCAGCATTTT
CASSEREQPQHF
>TRBV19|-|13|-|TRBJ2-1
TGTGCCACCTCGGCGAGGGGGACCAATGAGCAGTTCTTC
CATSARGTNEQFF
>TRBV30|-|14|-|TRBJ2-5
TGTGCCTGGAGTGTTTGGCAGTACCAAGAGACCCAGTACTTC
CAWSVWQYQETQYF
>TRBV11-3|-|14|TRBD1|TRBJ2-7
TGTGCCAGCAGTCCGGACAGGGGTAGCTACGAGCAGTACTTC
CASSPDRGSYEQYF
>TRBV29-1|-|14|TRBD1|TRBJ1-2
TGCAGCGCGTCCCCGGGACAGGGAACCTATGGCTACACCTTC
CSASPGQGTYGYTF
>TRBV2|-|15|TRBD1|TRBJ2-2
TGTGCCAGCAGTCAGGACAGGTCGGCCACCGGGGAGCTGTTTTTT
CASSQDRSATGELFF
>TRBV27|-|14|-|TRBJ2-7
TGTGCCAGCAGTGTGACAAGCCGAACCTACGAGCAGTACTTC
CASSVTSRTYEQYF
>TRBV5-1|-|16|TRBD1|TRBJ2-2
TGCGCCAGCAGGACGACAGGGGGGACCAACACCGGGGAGCTGTTTTTT
CASRTTGGTNTGELFF
>TRBV18|-|13|-|TRBJ1-5
TGTGCCAGCTCACCGACGGGGGACCAGCCCCAGCATTTT
CASSPTGDQPQHF
>TRBV15|-|14|TRBD2|TRBJ2-3
TGTGCCACCAGGGGGGGGTCGAGCACAGATACGCAGTATTTT
CATRGGSSTDTQYF